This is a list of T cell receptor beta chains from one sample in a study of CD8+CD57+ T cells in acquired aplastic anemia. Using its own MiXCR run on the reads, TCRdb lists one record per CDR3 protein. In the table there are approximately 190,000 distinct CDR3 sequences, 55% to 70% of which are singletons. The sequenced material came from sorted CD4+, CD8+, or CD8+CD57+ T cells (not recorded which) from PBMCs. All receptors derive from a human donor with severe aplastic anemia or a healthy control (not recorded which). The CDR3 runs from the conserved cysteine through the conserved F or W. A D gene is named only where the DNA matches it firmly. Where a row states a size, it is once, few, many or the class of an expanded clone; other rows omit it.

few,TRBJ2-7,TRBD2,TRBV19,CASSRAGGFEQYF,TGTGCCAGTAGTCGCGCGGGAGGTTTCGAGCAGTACTTC
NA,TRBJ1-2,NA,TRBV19,CASNGDWNYGYTF,TGTGCCAGTAACGGGGATTGGAACTATGGCTACACCTTC
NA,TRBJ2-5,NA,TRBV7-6,CASSPNGRVQETQYF,TGTGCCAGCAGCCCAAACGGGCGGGTCCAAGAGACCCAGTACTTC
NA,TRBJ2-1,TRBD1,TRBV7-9,CASSPPRQGYNEQFF,TGTGCCAGCAGCCCTCCGAGACAGGGGTACAATGAGCAGTTCTTC
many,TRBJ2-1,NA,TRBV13,CASSFQGSEQFF,TGTGCCAGCAGCTTCCAGGGAAGCGAGCAGTTCTTC
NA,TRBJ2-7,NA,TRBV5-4,CASSVGQGEQYF,TGTGCCAGCAGCGTGGGGCAAGGCGAGCAGTACTTC
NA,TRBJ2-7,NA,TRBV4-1,CASSQDWGYEQYF,TGCGCCAGCAGCCAAGATTGGGGCTACGAGCAGTACTTC
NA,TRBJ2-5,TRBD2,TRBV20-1,CSASGVVAGNVETQYF,TGCAGTGCTAGTGGGGTGGTAGCGGGGAACGTGGAGACCCAGTACTTC
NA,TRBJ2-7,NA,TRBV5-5,CASSSRGGTYEQYF,TGTGCCAGCAGTTCCCGTGGGGGCACCTACGAGCAGTACTTC
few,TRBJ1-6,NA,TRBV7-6,CASSFRPLQAPLHF,TGTGCCAGCAGCTTCAGACCCCTTCAAGCACCCCTCCACTTT
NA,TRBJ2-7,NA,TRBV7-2,CASSLQGIYEQYF,TGTGCCAGCAGCTTACAAGGGATCTACGAGCAGTACTTC
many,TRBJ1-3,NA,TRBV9,CASSVDKYSGNTIYF,TGTGCCAGCAGCGTAGATAAGTACTCTGGAAACACCATATATTTT
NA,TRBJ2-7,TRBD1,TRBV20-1,CSARDQDREQYF,TGCAGTGCTAGAGATCAGGACAGGGAGCAGTACTTC
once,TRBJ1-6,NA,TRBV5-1,CASNELGNSPLHF,TGCGCCAGCAACGAGTTGGGTAATTCACCCCTCCACTTT
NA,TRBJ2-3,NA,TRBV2,CASSEGLTSTDTQYF,TGTGCCAGCAGTGAAGGTCTAACCAGCACAGATACGCAGTATTTT
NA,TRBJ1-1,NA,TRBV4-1,CASSNILQGNTEAFF,TGCGCCAGCAGCAACATATTACAGGGGAACACTGAAGCTTTCTTT
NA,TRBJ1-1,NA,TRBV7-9,CASSSVRTGNTEAFF,TGTGCCAGCAGCTCGGTTAGGACCGGGAACACTGAAGCTTTCTTT
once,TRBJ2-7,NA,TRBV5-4,CASSLDRVYEQYF,TGTGCCAGCAGCTTGGACAGGGTCTACGAGCAGTACTTC
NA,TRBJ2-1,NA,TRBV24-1,CATSDLGSNNEQFF,TGTGCCACCAGTGATTTGGGGTCGAACAATGAGCAGTTCTTC
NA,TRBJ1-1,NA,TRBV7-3,CASSGLAGVTEAFF,TGTGCCAGCAGTGGACTAGCGGGGGTGACTGAAGCTTTCTTT
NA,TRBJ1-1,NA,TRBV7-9,CASSFPGGGNTEAFF,TGTGCCAGCAGCTTCCCGGGAGGCGGGAACACTGAAGCTTTCTTT
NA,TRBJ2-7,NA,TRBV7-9,CASSPPFRADYEQYF,TGTGCCAGCAGCCCCCCGTTTAGGGCAGACTACGAGCAGTACTTC
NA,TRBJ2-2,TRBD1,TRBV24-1,CATGWAGGQGTGELFF,TGTGCCACCGGATGGGCAGGGGGTCAGGGAACCGGGGAGCTGTTTTTT
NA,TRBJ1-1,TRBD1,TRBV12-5,CASGLGDRLFTEAFF,TGTGCTAGTGGTTTGGGGGACAGGTTATTCACTGAAGCTTTCTTT
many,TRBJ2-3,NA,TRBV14,CASSQISADTQYF,TGTGCCAGCAGCCAAATTAGCGCAGATACGCAGTATTTT
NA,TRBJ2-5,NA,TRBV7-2,CASSPRDTLQETQYF,TGTGCCAGCAGCCCGAGGGACACACTCCAAGAGACCCAGTACTTC
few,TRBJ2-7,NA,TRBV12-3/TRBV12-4,CASSSSREQYF,TGTGCCAGCAGCTCCTCCAGGGAGCAGTACTTC
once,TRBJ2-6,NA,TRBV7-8,CASSIRRLRSGANVLTF,TGTGCCAGCAGCATCCGTCGGTTGAGGTCTGGGGCCAACGTCCTGACTTTC
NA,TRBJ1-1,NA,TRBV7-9,CASSNGANTEAFF,TGCGCCAGCAGCAATGGGGCGAACACTGAAGCTTTCTTT
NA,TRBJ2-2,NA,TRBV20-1,CSATAGQRSTGELFF,TGCAGTGCCACCGCGGGACAGAGGAGCACCGGGGAGCTGTTTTTT
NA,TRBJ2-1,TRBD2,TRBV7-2,CASSLRHKAGLAGGLNEQFF,TGTGCCAGCAGCTTACGCCACAAAGCGGGACTAGCGGGGGGGCTGAATGAGCAGTTCTTC